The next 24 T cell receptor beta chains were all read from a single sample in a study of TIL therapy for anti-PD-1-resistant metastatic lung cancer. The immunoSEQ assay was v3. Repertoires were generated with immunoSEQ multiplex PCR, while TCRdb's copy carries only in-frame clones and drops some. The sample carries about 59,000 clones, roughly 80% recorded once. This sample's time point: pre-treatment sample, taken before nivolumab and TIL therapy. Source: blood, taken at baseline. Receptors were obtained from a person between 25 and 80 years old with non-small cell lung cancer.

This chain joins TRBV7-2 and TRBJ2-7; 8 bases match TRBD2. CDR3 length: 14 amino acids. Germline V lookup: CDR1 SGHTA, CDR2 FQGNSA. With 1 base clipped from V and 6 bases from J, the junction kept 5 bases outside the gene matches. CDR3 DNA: TGTGCCAGCAGCTTAGACAGCGGGAGCACCGAGCAGTACTTC. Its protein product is CASSLDSGSTEQYF.

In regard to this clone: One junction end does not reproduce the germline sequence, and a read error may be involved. CDR3 coding DNA: TGTGCCAGCAGCACCCGACAGGGGACCTATAATGAGCAGTTCTTC. Translating gives CASSTRQGTYNEQFF. V is TRBV7-2 and J is TRBJ2-1; 8 nucleotides match TRBD1. CDR3 size: 15 residues. Looked up from germline, CDR1 is SGHTA and CDR2 is FQGNSA.

In DNA form, the CDR3 reads TGTGCCAGCAGTTTATTCCATGAGCAGTTCTTC. Amino acids: CASSLFHEQFF. The chain links TRBV28 to TRBJ2-1; unclear D gene. Trimming left V 1 base short and J 8 bases short, with 3 bases between. Looked up from germline, CDR1 is MDHEN and CDR2 is SYDVKM. The CDR3 has 11 residues. Full variable domain (remainder filled in from reference TRBV28 and TRBJ2-1): DVKVTQSSRYLVKRTGEKVFLECVQDMDHENMFWYRQDPGLGLRLIYFSYDVKMKEKGDIPEGYSVSREKKERFSLILESASTNQTSMYLCASSLFHEQFFGPGTRLTVL.

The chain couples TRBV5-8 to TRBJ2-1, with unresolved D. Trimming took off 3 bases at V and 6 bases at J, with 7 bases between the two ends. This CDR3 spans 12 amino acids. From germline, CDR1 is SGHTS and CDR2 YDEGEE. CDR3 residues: CASSSFINEQFF. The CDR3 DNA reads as TGTGCCAGCAGCTCATTCATCAATGAGCAGTTCTTC.

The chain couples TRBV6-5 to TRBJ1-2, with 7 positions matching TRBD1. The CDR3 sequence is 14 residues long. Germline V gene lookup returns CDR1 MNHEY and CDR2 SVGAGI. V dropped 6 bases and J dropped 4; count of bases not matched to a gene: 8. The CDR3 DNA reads TGTGCCAGCAGCCAACAGGGACAGTCCTATGGCTACACCTTC. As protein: CASSQQGQSYGYTF.

This CDR3 reads CASSSTGDSNQPQHF. Here the CDR3 DNA reads TGTGCCAGCAGCTCGACAGGGGACAGCAATCAGCCCCAGCATTTT. The chain couples TRBV11-2 to TRBJ1-5, with 8 bases fitting TRBD1. Germline assignment: CDR1 SGHAT and CDR2 FQNNGV. This CDR3 is built from 15 residues. The V and J ends lost 4 bases and 1 base, in that order; junction bases with no gene match: 3.

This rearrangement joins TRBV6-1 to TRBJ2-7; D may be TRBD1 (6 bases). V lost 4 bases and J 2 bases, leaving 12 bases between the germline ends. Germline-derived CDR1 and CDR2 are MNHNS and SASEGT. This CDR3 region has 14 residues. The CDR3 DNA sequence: TGTGCCAGCAGTGCCGGGACATATACCTACGAGCAGTACTTC. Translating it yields CASSAGTYTYEQYF.

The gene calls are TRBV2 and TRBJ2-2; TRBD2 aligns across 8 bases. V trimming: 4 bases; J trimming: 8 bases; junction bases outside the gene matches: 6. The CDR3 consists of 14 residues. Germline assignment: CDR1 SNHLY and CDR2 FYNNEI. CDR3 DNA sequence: TGTGCCAGCAGTGCACTAGGCGGGAGGGGGGAGCTGTTTTTT. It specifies CASSALGGRGELFF.

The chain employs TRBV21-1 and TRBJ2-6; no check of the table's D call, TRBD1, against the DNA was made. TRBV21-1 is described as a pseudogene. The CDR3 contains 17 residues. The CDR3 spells CASSQVRKGSGANVLTF. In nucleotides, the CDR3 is TGTGCCAGCAGTCAGGTCCGGAAAGGCTCTGGGGCCAACGTCCTGACTTTC.

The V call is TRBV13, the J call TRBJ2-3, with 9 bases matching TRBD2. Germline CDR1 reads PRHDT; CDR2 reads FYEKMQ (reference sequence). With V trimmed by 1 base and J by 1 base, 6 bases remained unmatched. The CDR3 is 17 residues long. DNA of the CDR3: TGTGCCAGCAGCTTAGCGGCGGAGCGGGGGGGCACAGATACGCAGTATTTT. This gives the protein CASSLAAERGGTDTQYF. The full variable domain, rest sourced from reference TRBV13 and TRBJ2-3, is AAGVIQSPRHLIKEKRETATLKCYPIPRHDTVYWYQQGPGQDPQFLISFYEKMQSDKGSIPDRFSAQQFSDYHSELNMSSLELGDSALYFCASSLAAERGGTDTQYFGPGTRLTVL.

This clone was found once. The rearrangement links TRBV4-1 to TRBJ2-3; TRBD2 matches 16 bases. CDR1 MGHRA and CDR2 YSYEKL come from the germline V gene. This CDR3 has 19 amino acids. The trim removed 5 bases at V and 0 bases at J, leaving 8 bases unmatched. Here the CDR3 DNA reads TGCGCCAGCAGCACGGGACTAGCGGGAGGGATGGGAAGCACAGATACGCAGTATTTT. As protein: CASSTGLAGGMGSTDTQYF.

The CDR3 sequence: CASSGDGTYEQYF. The DNA of the CDR3 is TGTGCCAGCAGTGGCGACGGCACCTACGAGCAGTACTTC. The genes are TRBV28 and TRBJ2-7; unclear D gene. V was shortened by 5 bases and J by 2 bases, with 10 bases between the two germline ends. The CDR3 covers 13 residues. Germline V CDR1 and CDR2: MDHEN, SYDVKM.

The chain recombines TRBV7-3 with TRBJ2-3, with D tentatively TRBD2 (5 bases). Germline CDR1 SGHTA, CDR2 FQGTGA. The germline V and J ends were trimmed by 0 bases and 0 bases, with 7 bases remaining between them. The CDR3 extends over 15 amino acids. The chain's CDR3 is CASSLTWTSTDTQYF. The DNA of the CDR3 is TGTGCCAGCAGCTTAACTTGGACTAGCACAGATACGCAGTATTTT.

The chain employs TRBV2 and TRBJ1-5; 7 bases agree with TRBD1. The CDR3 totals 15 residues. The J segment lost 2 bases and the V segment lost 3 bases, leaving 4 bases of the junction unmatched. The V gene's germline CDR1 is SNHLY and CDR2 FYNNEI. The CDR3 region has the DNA TGTGCCAGCAGTGAGCCCGGGACAGGCAATCAGCCCCAGCATTTT. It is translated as CASSEPGTGNQPQHF.

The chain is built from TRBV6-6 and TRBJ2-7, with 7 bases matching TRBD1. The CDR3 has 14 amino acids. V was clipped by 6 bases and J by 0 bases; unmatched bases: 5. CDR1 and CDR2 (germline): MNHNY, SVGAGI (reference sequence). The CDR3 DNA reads TGTGCCAGCAGGATGACAGGGTTCTCCTACGAGCAGTACTTC. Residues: CASRMTGFSYEQYF.

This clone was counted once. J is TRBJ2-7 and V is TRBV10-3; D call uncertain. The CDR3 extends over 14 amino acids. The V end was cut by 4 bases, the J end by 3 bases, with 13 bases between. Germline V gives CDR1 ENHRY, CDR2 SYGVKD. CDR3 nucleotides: TGTGCCATCAGTGCCCTCGGGCTACACTACGAGCAGTACTTC. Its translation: CAISALGLHYEQYF.

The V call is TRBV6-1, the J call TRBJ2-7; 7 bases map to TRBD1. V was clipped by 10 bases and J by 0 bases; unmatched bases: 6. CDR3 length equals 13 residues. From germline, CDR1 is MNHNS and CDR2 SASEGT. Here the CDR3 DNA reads TGTGCCACCTTGACAGGGCTCTCCTACGAGCAGTACTTC. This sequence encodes CATLTGLSYEQYF.

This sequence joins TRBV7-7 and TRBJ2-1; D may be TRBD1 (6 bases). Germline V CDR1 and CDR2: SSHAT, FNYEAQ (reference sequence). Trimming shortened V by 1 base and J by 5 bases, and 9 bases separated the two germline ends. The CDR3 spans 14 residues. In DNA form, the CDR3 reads TGTGCCAGCAGCTTAGGGACAGTTCACAATGAGCAGTTCTTC. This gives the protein CASSLGTVHNEQFF.

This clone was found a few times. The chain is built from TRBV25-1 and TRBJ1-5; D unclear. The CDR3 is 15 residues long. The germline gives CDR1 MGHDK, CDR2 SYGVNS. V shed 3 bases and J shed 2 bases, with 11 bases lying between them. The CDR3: CASSEGGIGNQPQHF. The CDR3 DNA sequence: TGTGCCAGCAGTGAGGGAGGTATAGGCAATCAGCCCCAGCATTTT.

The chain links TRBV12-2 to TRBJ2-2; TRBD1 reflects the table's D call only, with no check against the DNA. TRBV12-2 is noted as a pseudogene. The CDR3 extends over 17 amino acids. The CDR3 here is CASRLPDRGGWTGELFF. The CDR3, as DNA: TGTGCAAGTCGCTTACCGGACAGGGGAGGATGGACCGGGGAGCTGTTTTTT.

The CDR3 nucleotides are TGTGCCACCAGCAGAGATCTTCCCGATACGCAGTATTTT. It codes for CATSRDLPDTQYF. The rearrangement uses TRBV15 and TRBJ2-3; no clear D. CDR1 is LNHNV and CDR2 is YYDKDF in the germline V gene (reference sequence). The CDR3 length is 13 residues. Trimming took off 0 bases at V and 6 bases at J, with 7 bases between the two ends.

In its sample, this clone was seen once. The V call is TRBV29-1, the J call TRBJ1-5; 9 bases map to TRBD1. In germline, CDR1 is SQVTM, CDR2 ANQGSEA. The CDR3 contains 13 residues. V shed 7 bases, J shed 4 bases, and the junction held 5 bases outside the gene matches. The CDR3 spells CSAMTGGNQPQHF. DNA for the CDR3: TGCAGCGCTATGACAGGGGGGAATCAGCCCCAGCATTTT.

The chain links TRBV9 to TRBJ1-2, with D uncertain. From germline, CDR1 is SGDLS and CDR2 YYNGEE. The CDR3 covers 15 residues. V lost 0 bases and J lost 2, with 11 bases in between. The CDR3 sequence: CASSVDARLNYGYTF. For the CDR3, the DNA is TGTGCCAGCAGCGTAGACGCGAGACTAAACTATGGCTACACCTTC.

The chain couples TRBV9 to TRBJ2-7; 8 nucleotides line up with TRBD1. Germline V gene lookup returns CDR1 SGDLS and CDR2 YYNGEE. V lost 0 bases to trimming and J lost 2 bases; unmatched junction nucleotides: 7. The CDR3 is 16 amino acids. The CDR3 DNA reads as TGTGCCAGCAGCGTAGCAGGGGGCCTCTCCACCTACGAGCAGTACTTC. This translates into CASSVAGGLSTYEQYF.